This T cell receptor (beta chain) was profiled in a study of cytomegalovirus exposure and HLA in healthy donors. Findings of the study overall: The study recorded 160 or so TCR beta chains that were cytomegalovirus-associated. Within the 120 or so validation repertoires, first-cohort TCR clusters tended to co-occur, according to a later analysis.

Only in-frame clones appear in the TCRdb table, and some are missing; sequencing was by immunoSEQ multiplex PCR. The profile shows 200,000 or so clones, 88% of them singletons. For this clone: Its cognate antigen is unknown.

Germline CDR1 is SNHLY and CDR2 is FYNNEI. This CDR3 is built from 14 residues. V trimming: 5 bases; J trimming: 2 bases; junction bases outside the gene matches: 4. Sample: PBMCs. The sequence was collected from a woman between 18 and 30 years old in good health and CMV-seronegative. V usage is TRBV2 and J usage is TRBJ2-7, with 9 bases aligning to TRBD2. The DNA for the CDR3 is TGTGCCAGCAGTAGCGGGAGGCGCCCCTACGAGCAGTACTTC. Amino acids: CASSSGRRPYEQYF.